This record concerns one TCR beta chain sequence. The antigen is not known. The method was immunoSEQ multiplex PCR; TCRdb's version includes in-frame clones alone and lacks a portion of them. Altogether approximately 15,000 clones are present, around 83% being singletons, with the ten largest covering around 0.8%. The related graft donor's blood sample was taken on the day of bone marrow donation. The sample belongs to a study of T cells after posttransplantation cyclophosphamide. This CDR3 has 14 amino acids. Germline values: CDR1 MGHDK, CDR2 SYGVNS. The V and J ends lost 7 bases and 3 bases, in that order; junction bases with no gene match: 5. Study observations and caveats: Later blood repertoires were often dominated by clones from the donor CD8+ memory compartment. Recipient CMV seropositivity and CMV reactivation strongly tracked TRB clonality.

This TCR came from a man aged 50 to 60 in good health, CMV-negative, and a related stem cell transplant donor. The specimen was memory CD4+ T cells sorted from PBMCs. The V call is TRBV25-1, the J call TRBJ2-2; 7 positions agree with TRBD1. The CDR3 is CASMGTAHTGELFF. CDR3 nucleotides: TGTGCCAGCATGGGGACAGCCCACACCGGGGAGCTGTTTTTT.